This is a list of T cell receptor beta chains from one sample in a study of metastatic and nonmetastatic thyroid tumors. TCRdb reassembled clones from the PCR reads with MiXCR. The repertoire holds under 95,000 clones, with roughly 13% as singletons. The specimen sequenced was blood. These receptors were taken from a female donor with papillary thyroid cancer or a benign thyroid nodule (not recorded which). Some clones in this sample may be carry-over from other donors' samples. Both conserved end residues are part of each CDR3. D genes are given only for firm matches. Size is omitted from some rows. Given values are once, few, many or a class for expanded clones.

clone size: many; V gene: TRBV28; D gene: -; J gene: TRBJ1-1; CDR3 protein: CASRTLGGRGTEAFF; CDR3 DNA: TGTGCCAGCAGGACCCTAGGGGGTAGGGGCACTGAAGCTTTCTTT
clone size: many; V gene: TRBV29-1; D gene: -; J gene: TRBJ1-4; CDR3 protein: CSVEDPTGRAREKLFF; CDR3 DNA: TGCAGCGTTGAAGATCCCACAGGGCGGGCAAGGGAAAAACTGTTTTTT
clone size: many; V gene: TRBV5-6; D gene: TRBD1; J gene: TRBJ2-1; CDR3 protein: CASTTDGTEYNEQFF; CDR3 DNA: TGTGCCAGCACCACCGACGGGACAGAGTACAATGAGCAGTTCTTC
clone size: many; V gene: TRBV2; D gene: TRBD2; J gene: TRBJ2-1; CDR3 protein: CATAPSGIYNEQFF; CDR3 DNA: TGTGCCACCGCTCCTAGCGGGATCTACAATGAGCAGTTCTTC
clone size: many; V gene: TRBV5-8; D gene: -; J gene: TRBJ1-2; CDR3 protein: CASSFFTGRNYGYTF; CDR3 DNA: TGTGCCAGCAGCTTTTTTACAGGGAGGAATTATGGCTACACCTTC
clone size: -; V gene: TRBV4-2; D gene: -; J gene: TRBJ2-3; CDR3 protein: CASSQGGEGTQYF; CDR3 DNA: TGTGCCAGCAGCCAAGGGGGCGAGGGTACGCAGTATTTT
clone size: many; V gene: TRBV12-3/TRBV12-4; D gene: -; J gene: TRBJ2-5; CDR3 protein: CASSLAGPMTQYF; CDR3 DNA: TGTGCCAGCAGTTTAGCAGGGCCCATGACCCAGTACTTC
clone size: many; V gene: TRBV28; D gene: -; J gene: TRBJ1-1; CDR3 protein: CASSRVDTEAFF; CDR3 DNA: TGTGCCAGCAGCAGGGTCGACACTGAAGCTTTCTTT
clone size: many; V gene: TRBV4-1; D gene: -; J gene: TRBJ1-5; CDR3 protein: CASSVGTSNQPQHF; CDR3 DNA: TGCGCCAGCAGCGTCGGGACATCGAATCAGCCCCAGCATTTT
clone size: many; V gene: TRBV6-2/TRBV6-3; D gene: -; J gene: TRBJ1-1; CDR3 protein: CASSYSEGSRAFF; CDR3 DNA: TGTGCCAGCAGTTACTCGGAGGGATCCAGGGCTTTCTTT
clone size: few; V gene: TRBV18; D gene: TRBD2; J gene: TRBJ2-3; CDR3 protein: CASSSGTSGSGTDTQYF; CDR3 DNA: TGTGCCAGCTCATCCGGGACTAGCGGGAGTGGCACAGATACGCAGTATTTT
clone size: -; V gene: TRBV30; D gene: TRBD1; J gene: TRBJ1-1; CDR3 protein: CACAQGARTEAFF; CDR3 DNA: TGTGCCTGTGCCCAGGGGGCTCGTACTGAAGCTTTCTTT
clone size: many; V gene: TRBV20-1; D gene: -; J gene: TRBJ2-7; CDR3 protein: CSARDVQSSYEQYF; CDR3 DNA: TGCAGTGCTAGAGACGTCCAGAGCTCCTACGAGCAGTACTTC
clone size: many; V gene: TRBV20-1; D gene: TRBD1; J gene: TRBJ1-1; CDR3 protein: CSARIGQGSIIVGTEAFF; CDR3 DNA: TGCAGTGCTAGAATCGGACAGGGGTCAATTATCGTCGGTACTGAAGCTTTCTTT
clone size: -; V gene: TRBV11-2; D gene: -; J gene: TRBJ2-1; CDR3 protein: CASSFRTIARLSYNEQFF; CDR3 DNA: TGTGCCAGCAGCTTTCGGACTATCGCGAGGTTATCCTACAATGAGCAGTTCTTC
clone size: many; V gene: TRBV7-7; D gene: -; J gene: TRBJ2-3; CDR3 protein: CASSSGVSSTDTQYF; CDR3 DNA: TGTGCTAGCAGCTCTGGGGTCAGTAGCACAGATACGCAGTATTTT
clone size: many; V gene: TRBV12-3/TRBV12-4; D gene: -; J gene: TRBJ1-6; CDR3 protein: CASSLILDNSPLHF; CDR3 DNA: TGTGCCAGTAGCTTGATACTCGATAATTCACCCCTCCACTTT
clone size: -; V gene: TRBV5-1; D gene: -; J gene: TRBJ1-1; CDR3 protein: CASSLQGERTEAFF; CDR3 DNA: TGCGCCAGCAGTCTACAGGGAGAGAGGACTGAAGCTTTCTTT
clone size: many; V gene: TRBV29-1; D gene: TRBD2; J gene: TRBJ2-1; CDR3 protein: CSVDGTSGTYNEQFF; CDR3 DNA: TGCAGCGTCGATGGGACTAGCGGGACCTACAATGAGCAGTTCTTC
clone size: many; V gene: TRBV20-1; D gene: TRBD2; J gene: TRBJ2-2; CDR3 protein: CSARDRGKAGGKLAGELFF; CDR3 DNA: TGCAGTGCTAGAGATCGTGGGAAAGCGGGAGGGAAACTGGCCGGGGAGCTGTTTTTT
clone size: many; V gene: TRBV4-3; D gene: -; J gene: TRBJ1-2; CDR3 protein: CASSQATTANYGYTF; CDR3 DNA: TGCGCCAGCAGCCAAGCGACGACAGCTAACTATGGCTACACCTTC
clone size: many; V gene: TRBV24-1; D gene: -; J gene: TRBJ1-2; CDR3 protein: CATMGVGGYTF; CDR3 DNA: TGTGCCACCATGGGGGTTGGAGGCTACACCTTC
clone size: many; V gene: TRBV11-2; D gene: TRBD1; J gene: TRBJ1-1; CDR3 protein: CASSYSRQGARNTEAFF; CDR3 DNA: TGTGCCAGCAGCTATTCCCGACAGGGGGCTAGGAACACTGAAGCTTTCTTT
clone size: many; V gene: TRBV19; D gene: TRBD2; J gene: TRBJ2-7; CDR3 protein: CASSNQLAGGSYEQYF; CDR3 DNA: TGTGCCAGTAGTAATCAACTAGCGGGAGGGTCCTACGAGCAGTACTTC
clone size: many; V gene: TRBV20-1; D gene: -; J gene: TRBJ2-3; CDR3 protein: CSARESGVDTQYF; CDR3 DNA: TGCAGTGCTAGAGAATCGGGAGTGGATACGCAGTATTTT
clone size: many; V gene: TRBV18; D gene: -; J gene: TRBJ1-1; CDR3 protein: CASTFQGTNTEAFF; CDR3 DNA: TGTGCCAGCACATTCCAGGGTACGAACACTGAAGCTTTCTTT
clone size: many; V gene: TRBV7-2; D gene: -; J gene: TRBJ2-1; CDR3 protein: CASSPDRTYNEQFF; CDR3 DNA: TGTGCCAGCAGCCCCGACAGGACCTACAATGAGCAGTTCTTC
clone size: many; V gene: TRBV30; D gene: TRBD2; J gene: TRBJ2-3; CDR3 protein: CAWSLSLAGAADTQYF; CDR3 DNA: TGTGCCTGGAGCCTCTCTCTAGCGGGAGCCGCAGATACGCAGTATTTT
clone size: many; V gene: TRBV5-6; D gene: TRBD1; J gene: TRBJ1-2; CDR3 protein: CASSRETGAPYGYTF; CDR3 DNA: TGTGCCAGCAGCCGCGAAACAGGGGCCCCCTATGGCTACACCTTC
clone size: many; V gene: TRBV12-3/TRBV12-4; D gene: TRBD1; J gene: TRBJ2-7; CDR3 protein: CASSYRGTHEQYF; CDR3 DNA: TGTGCCAGCAGTTACAGGGGGACCCACGAGCAGTACTTC
clone size: few; V gene: TRBV25-1; D gene: -; J gene: TRBJ2-7; CDR3 protein: CASSERGEYEQYF; CDR3 DNA: TGTGCCAGCAGTGAGAGGGGCGAGTACGAGCAGTACTTC
clone size: many; V gene: TRBV10-3; D gene: -; J gene: TRBJ2-5; CDR3 protein: CAISSVGSTPFQETQYF; CDR3 DNA: TGTGCCATCAGTAGTGTAGGATCAACCCCCTTCCAAGAGACCCAGTACTTC
clone size: few; V gene: TRBV28; D gene: TRBD2; J gene: TRBJ2-7; CDR3 protein: CASRPTGLAGSYEQYF; CDR3 DNA: TGTGCCAGCAGACCGACGGGACTAGCGGGATCCTACGAGCAGTACTTC